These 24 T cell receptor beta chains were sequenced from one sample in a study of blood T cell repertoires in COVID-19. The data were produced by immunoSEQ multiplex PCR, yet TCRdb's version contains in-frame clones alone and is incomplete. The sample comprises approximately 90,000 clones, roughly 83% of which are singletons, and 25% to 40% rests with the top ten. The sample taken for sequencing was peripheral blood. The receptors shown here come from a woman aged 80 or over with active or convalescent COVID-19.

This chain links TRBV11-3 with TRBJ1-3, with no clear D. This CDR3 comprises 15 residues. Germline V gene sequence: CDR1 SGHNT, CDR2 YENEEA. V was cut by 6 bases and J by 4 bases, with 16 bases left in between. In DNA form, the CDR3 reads TGTGCCAGCAGTGGGAGGGCTGGAGACGGAAACACCATATATTTT. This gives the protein CASSGRAGDGNTIYF.

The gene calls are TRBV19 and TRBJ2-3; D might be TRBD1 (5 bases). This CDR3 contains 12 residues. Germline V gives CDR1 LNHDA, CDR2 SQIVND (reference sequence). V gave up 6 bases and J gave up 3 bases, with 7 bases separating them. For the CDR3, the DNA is TGTGCCAGTAGCCAGGGAACAGATACGCAGTATTTT. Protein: CASSQGTDTQYF.

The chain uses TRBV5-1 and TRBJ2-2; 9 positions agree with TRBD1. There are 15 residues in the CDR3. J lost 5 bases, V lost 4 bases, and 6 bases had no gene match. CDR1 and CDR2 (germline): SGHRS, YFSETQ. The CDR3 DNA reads TGCGCCAGCAGCGCCGTGACAGGGGGTACCGGGGAGCTGTTTTTT. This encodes CASSAVTGGTGELFF.

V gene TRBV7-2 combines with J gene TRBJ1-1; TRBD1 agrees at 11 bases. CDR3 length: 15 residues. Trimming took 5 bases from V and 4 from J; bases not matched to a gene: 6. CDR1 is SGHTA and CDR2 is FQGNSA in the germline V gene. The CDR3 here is CASSPMGTGGTEAFF. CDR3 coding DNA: TGTGCCAGCAGCCCAATGGGGACAGGGGGCACTGAAGCTTTCTTT.

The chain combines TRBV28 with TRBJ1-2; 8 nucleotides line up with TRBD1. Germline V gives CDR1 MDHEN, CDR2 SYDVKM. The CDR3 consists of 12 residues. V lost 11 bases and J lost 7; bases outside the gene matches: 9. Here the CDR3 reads CASTGVSSGYTF. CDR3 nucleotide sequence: TGTGCCTCGACAGGGGTATCGAGTGGCTACACCTTC.

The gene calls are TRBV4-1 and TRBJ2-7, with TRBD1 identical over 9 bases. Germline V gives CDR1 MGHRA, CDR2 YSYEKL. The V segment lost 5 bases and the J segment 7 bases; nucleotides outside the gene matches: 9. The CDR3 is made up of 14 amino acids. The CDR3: CASSARDRVGEQYF. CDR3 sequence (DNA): TGCGCCAGCAGCGCCCGGGACAGGGTCGGGGAGCAGTACTTC.

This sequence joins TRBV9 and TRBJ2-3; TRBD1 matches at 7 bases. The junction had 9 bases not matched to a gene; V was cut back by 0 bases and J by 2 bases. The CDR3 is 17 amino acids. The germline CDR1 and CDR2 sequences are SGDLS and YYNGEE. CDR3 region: CASSVAFRDRFTDTQYF. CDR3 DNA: TGTGCCAGCAGCGTAGCTTTCCGGGACAGATTCACAGATACGCAGTATTTT.

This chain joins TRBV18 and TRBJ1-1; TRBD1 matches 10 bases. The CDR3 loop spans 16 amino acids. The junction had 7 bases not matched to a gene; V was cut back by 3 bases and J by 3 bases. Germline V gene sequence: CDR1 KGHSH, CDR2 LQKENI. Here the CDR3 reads CASSPTGGAPDTEAFF. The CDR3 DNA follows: TGTGCCAGCTCACCGACAGGGGGCGCTCCTGACACTGAAGCTTTCTTT.

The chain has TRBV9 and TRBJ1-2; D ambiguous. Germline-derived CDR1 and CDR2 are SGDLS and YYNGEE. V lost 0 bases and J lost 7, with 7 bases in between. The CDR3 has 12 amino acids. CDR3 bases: TGTGCCAGCAGCGTAGGGCGGGGTGGCTACACCTTC. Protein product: CASSVGRGGYTF.

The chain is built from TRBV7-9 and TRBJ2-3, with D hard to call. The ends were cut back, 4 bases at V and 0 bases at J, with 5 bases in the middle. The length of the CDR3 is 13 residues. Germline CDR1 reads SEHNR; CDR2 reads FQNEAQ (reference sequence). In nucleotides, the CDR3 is TGTGCCAGCAGCTCTTCTAGCACAGATACGCAGTATTTT. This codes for CASSSSSTDTQYF.

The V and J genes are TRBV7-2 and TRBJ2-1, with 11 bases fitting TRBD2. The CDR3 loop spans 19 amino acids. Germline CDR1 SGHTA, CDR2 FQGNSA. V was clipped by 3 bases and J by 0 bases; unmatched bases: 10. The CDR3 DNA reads TGTGCCAGCAGCTTTAGGTGGCTAGCGGGGGGCAGCTCCTACAATGAGCAGTTCTTC. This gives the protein CASSFRWLAGGSSYNEQFF. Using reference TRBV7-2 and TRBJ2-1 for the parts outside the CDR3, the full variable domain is GAGVSQSPSNKVTEKGKDVELRCDPISGHTALYWYRQSLGQGLEFLIYFQGNSAPDKSGLPSDRFSAERTGGSVSTLTIQRTQQEDSAVYLCASSFRWLAGGSSYNEQFFGPGTRLTVL.

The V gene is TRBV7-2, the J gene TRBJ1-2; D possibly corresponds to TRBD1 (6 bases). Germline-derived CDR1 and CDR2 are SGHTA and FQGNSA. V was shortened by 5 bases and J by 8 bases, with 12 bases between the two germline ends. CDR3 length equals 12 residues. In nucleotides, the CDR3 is TGTGCCAGCAGCCGAGGGGACATAGGCTACACCTTC. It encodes CASSRGDIGYTF.

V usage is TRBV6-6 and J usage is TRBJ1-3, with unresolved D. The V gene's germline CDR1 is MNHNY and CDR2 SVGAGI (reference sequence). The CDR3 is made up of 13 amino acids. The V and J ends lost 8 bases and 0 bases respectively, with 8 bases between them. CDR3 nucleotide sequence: TGTGCCAGCCAAGCCGACTCTGGAAACACCATATATTTT. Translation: CASQADSGNTIYF.

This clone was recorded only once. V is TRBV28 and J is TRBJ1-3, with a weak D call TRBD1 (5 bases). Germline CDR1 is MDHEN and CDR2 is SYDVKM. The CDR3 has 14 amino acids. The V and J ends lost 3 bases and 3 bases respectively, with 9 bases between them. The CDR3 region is CASSLQGGGNTIYF. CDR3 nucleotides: TGTGCCAGCAGTTTGCAGGGCGGTGGAAACACCATATATTTT.

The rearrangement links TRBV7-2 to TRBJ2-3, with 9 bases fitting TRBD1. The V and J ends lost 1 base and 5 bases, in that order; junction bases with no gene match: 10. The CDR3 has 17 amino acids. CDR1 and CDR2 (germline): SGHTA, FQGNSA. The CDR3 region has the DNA TGTGCCAGCAGCTTAGAATCAGGAGGGACAGGGTTAGATACGCAGTATTTT. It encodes CASSLESGGTGLDTQYF. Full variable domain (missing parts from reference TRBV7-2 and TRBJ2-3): GAGVSQSPSNKVTEKGKDVELRCDPISGHTALYWYRQSLGQGLEFLIYFQGNSAPDKSGLPSDRFSAERTGGSVSTLTIQRTQQEDSAVYLCASSLESGGTGLDTQYFGPGTRLTVL.

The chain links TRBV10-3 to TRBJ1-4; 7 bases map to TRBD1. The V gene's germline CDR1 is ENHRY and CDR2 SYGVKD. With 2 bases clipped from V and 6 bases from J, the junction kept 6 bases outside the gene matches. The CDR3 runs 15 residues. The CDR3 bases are TGTGCCATCAGTGAGCCCGGACAGGCAGATGAAAAACTGTTTTTT. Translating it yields CAISEPGQADEKLFF.

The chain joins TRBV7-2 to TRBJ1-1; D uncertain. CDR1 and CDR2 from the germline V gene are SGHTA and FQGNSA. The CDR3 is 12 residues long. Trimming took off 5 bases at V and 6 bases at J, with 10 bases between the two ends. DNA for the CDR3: TGTGCCAGCAGCCCCGAGGAGGCTGAAGCTTTCTTT. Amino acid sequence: CASSPEEAEAFF.

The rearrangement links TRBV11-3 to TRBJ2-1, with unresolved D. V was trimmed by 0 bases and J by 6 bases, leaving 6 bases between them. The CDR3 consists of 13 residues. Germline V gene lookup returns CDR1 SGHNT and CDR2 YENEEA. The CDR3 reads CASSLDLLNEQFF. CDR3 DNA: TGTGCCAGCAGCTTAGACCTCCTCAATGAGCAGTTCTTC.

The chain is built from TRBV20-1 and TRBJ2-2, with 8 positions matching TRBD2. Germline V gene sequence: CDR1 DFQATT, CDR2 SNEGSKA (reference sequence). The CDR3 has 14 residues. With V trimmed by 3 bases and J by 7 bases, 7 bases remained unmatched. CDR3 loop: CSASRGGSSGELFF. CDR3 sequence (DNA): TGCAGTGCTAGTCGGGGGGGAAGTAGCGGGGAGCTGTTTTTT.

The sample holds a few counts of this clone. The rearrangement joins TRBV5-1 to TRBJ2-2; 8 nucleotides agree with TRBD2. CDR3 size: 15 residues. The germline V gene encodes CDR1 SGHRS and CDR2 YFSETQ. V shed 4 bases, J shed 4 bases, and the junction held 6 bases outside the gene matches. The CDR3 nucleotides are TGCGCCAGCAGCCTGGGACTAGTGATCACCGGGGAGCTGTTTTTT. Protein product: CASSLGLVITGELFF.

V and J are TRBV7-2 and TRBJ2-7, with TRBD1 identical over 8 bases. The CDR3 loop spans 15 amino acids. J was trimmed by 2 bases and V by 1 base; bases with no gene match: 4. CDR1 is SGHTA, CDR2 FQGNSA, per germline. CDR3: CASSLEDRVPYEQYF. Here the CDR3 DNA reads TGTGCCAGCAGCTTAGAGGACAGGGTACCCTACGAGCAGTACTTC.

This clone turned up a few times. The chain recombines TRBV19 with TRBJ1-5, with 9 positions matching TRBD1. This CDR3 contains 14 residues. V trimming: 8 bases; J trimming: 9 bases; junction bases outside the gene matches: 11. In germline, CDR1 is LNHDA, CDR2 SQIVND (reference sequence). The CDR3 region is CASAGQGGLGPQHF. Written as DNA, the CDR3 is TGTGCCAGTGCGGGACAGGGAGGTTTGGGGCCCCAGCATTTT.

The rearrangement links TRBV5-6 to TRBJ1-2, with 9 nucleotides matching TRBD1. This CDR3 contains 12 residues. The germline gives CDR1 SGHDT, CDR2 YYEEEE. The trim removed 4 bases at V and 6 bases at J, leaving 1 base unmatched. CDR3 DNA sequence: TGTGCCAGCAGCCGGGACAGGGATGGCTACACCTTC. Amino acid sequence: CASSRDRDGYTF.

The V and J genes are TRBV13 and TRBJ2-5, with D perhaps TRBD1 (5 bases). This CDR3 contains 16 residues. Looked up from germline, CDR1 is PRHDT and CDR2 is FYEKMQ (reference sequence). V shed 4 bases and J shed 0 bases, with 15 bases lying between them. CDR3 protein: CASSYSDAGYQETQYF. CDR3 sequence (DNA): TGTGCCAGCAGCTACTCCGATGCAGGGTACCAAGAGACCCAGTACTTC.